This T cell receptor beta chain was retrieved from a study of T cell changes during pregnancy in multiple sclerosis. The table came from immunoSEQ multiplex PCR; TCRdb's copy has only in-frame clones and leaves some out. Of some 100,000 clones in the sample, approximately 92% are singletons; the top ten hold 3.1%. V lost 2 bases, J lost 2 bases, and 6 bases lay in between. Germline V lookup: CDR1 SGHTA, CDR2 FQGNSA. This CDR3 contains 13 residues. This clonotype was obtained from a female donor with multiple sclerosis, enrolled in a pregnancy study. This chain joins TRBV7-2 and TRBJ1-2, with D uncertain. The sample consisted of peripheral blood, taken in the second trimester of pregnancy. Here the CDR3 reads CASSLRGNYGYTF. The DNA for the CDR3 is TGTGCCAGCAGCTTAAGAGGAAACTATGGCTACACCTTC.